The T cell receptor (beta chain) under discussion was sequenced for a study of shared clonotypes between healthy human individuals. Turning to this clone: Its specificity is not known.

Whole-study results and caveats: Clonotypes which were not shared had lower generation probabilities than clonotypes that all four donors shared. An expected dependence of interdonor clonotype sharing on sequencing depth was noted. There were few donors, and this limited the genetic and exposure-history diversity represented. Rarefaction gave evidence that sorted-subset sequencing remained incomplete despite large depth.

Method: immunoSEQ multiplex PCR; TCRdb's copy keeps in-frame clones and lacks some. The sample includes some 1 million clones, around 76% seen only once; the top ten take 1.4%. CDR1 is SNHLY, CDR2 FYNNEI, per germline. The V gene lost 2 bases and the J gene lost 2 bases, with 11 bases spanning the gap. The CDR3 extends over 15 amino acids. The sequenced sample was memory CD4+ T cells sorted from blood. Documented subset: CD45RA-negative fraction. This chain links TRBV2 with TRBJ2-3; D gene uncertain. The clonotype originates from a man younger than 35 in good health. CDR3 DNA sequence: TGTGCCAGCAGTGAATTTCTATCCACCACAGATACGCAGTATTTT. Translated, it gives CASSEFLSTTDTQYF. The variable domain in full, with the rest retrieved from reference TRBV2 and TRBJ2-3, is EPEVTQTPSHQVTQMGQEVILRCVPISNHLYFYWYRQILGQKVEFLVSFYNNEISEKSEIFDDQFSVERPDGSNFTLKIRSTKLEDSAMYFCASSEFLSTTDTQYFGPGTRLTVL.